The TCR beta chain under discussion was sequenced for a study of blood T cell repertoires in COVID-19. The wider study: The origin of the acute and convalescent COVID-19 samples was the United States, Italy and Spain. The cDNA or gDNA used as material had been derived from T cells, B-cell-depleted T cells, or PBMCs.

Germline V CDR1 and CDR2: SNHLY, FYNNEI. CDR3 length: 14 residues. With V trimmed by 6 bases and J by 9 bases, 11 bases remained unmatched. Original handling: Reference gene primer amplification gave nucleated cell count estimates. Here immunoSEQ multiplex PCR was the method, and the copy in TCRdb shows in-frame clones only, minus some. The DNA was the basis for D and trimming; V, J and clone size are from that table. Counted here are a few hundred thousand clones, more than 65% occurring once; the ten biggest clones make up 1.2% to 1.5%. The TCR was taken from a woman in her forties who had recovered from COVID-19. The V call is TRBV2, the J call TRBJ2-1, with TRBD1 matching over 7 bases. The specimen sequenced was peripheral blood. CDR3 in amino acids: CASSLQGIVSEQFF. The CDR3 DNA reads as TGTGCCAGCAGCTTACAGGGGATCGTGAGTGAGCAGTTCTTC.